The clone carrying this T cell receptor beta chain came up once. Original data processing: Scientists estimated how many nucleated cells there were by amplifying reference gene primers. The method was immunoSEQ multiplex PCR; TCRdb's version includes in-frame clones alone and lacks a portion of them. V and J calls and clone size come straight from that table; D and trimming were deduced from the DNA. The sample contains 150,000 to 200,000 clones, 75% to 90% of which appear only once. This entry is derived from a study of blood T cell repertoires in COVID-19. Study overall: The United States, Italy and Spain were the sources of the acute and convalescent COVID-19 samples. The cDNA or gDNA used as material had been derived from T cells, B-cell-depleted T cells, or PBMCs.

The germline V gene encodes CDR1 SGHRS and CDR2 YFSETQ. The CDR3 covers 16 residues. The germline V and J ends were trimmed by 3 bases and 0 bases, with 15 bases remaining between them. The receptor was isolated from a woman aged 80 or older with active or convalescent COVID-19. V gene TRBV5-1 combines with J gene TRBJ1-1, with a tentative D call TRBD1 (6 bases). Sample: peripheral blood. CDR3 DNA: TGCGCCAGCAGCTCCGCAGGGGACACTATGAACACTGAAGCTTTCTTT. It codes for CASSSAGDTMNTEAFF.